The rows below give T cell receptor beta chains drawn from one sample of a study of post-analysis software for immune sequencing data. TCRdb redid the calling of the PCR reads with MiXCR, one entry per CDR3 protein. The sample consists of roughly 870,000 distinct CDR3 sequences, roughly 50% of them appearing once. The sample was blood. The receptors shown here come from a girl aged 5-17 years with multiple sclerosis. The CDR3 runs from the conserved cysteine through the conserved F or W. D genes are given only for firm matches. Not every row has a clone size; where given, it reads once, few, many or a size class.

v_call	clone_size	j_call	d_call	cdr3_nt	cdr3_aa
TRBV3-1	NA	TRBJ2-7	NA	TGTGCCAGCAGCCAAGTTGGCTCGAGCTCCTACAATGAGCAGTACTTC	CASSQVGSSSYNEQYF
TRBV9	few	TRBJ2-7	TRBD1	TGTGCCAGCAGCGCGGACAGGGAGGTCCACGAGCAGTACTTC	CASSADREVHEQYF
TRBV7-3	NA	TRBJ2-1	NA	TGTGCCAGCAGCCCCTCCTGGCCCCCTCGGAATGGGCAGTTCTTC	CASSPSWPPRNGQFF
TRBV29-1	few	TRBJ2-1	TRBD2	TGCAGCGTAAGCGGGAGGGCCCTGTTCTTC	CSVSGRALFF
TRBV29-1	few	TRBJ1-6	NA	TGCAGCGTTCGCCAGGACTATAATTCACCCCTCCACTTT	CSVRQDYNSPLHF
TRBV6-5	NA	TRBJ2-7	NA	TGTGCCAGCAGTTACTCACAGGGCAGAACCTACGAGCAGTACTTC	CASSYSQGRTYEQYF
TRBV6-1	NA	TRBJ1-2	NA	TGTGCCAGCAGTGAATCTGGGGGCAATGGCTACACCTTC	CASSESGGNGYTF
TRBV20-1	NA	TRBJ2-3	NA	TGCAGTGCCCTACACCGGGGGAGAACAGATACGCAGTATTTT	CSALHRGRTDTQYF
TRBV11-1	few	TRBJ2-1	TRBD2	TGTGCCAGCAGCTTCGACCGGGACTACTACAATGAGCAGTTCTTC	CASSFDRDYYNEQFF
TRBV20-1	NA	TRBJ1-5	TRBD1	TGCAGTGCTAGACCTCGCGGACAGGGCCTCCTAGGGCCCCAGCATTTT	CSARPRGQGLLGPQHF
TRBV12-3/TRBV12-4	NA	TRBJ2-7	NA	TGTGCCAGCAGGGCCCCAGGGTCCTACGAGCAGTACTTC	CASRAPGSYEQYF
TRBV11-2	NA	TRBJ2-3	NA	TGTGCCAGCAACTCGGTCGGAGGTTCATTTCGCAGAAGCACAGATACGCAGTATTTT	CASNSVGGSFRRSTDTQYF
TRBV6-5	NA	TRBJ2-5	TRBD2	TGTGCCAGCAGTTACCGGACTAGCGGGGAAGAGACCCAGTACTTC	CASSYRTSGEETQYF
TRBV27	once	TRBJ2-2	TRBD2	TGTGCCAGCAGTTCCGGGACTAGCGGGAGGGCCGGGGAGCTGTTTTTT	CASSSGTSGRAGELFF
TRBV5-6	few	TRBJ2-7	TRBD1	TGTGCCAGCAGCTTCGGCAGGGGGTTCGAGCAGTACTTC	CASSFGRGFEQYF
TRBV5-1	few	TRBJ2-4	NA	TGCGCCAGCAGCTGGTCCGACGGGGCGGACATTCAGTACTTC	CASSWSDGADIQYF
TRBV6-2/TRBV6-3	few	TRBJ2-6	NA	TGTGCCAGCAGCCGGGACGACACCTCTGGGGCCAACGTCCTGACTTTC	CASSRDDTSGANVLTF
TRBV10-3	few	TRBJ1-1	NA	TGTGCCATCAGTGCTGGGAACTTGGCTTTCTTT	CAISAGNLAFF
TRBV29-1	NA	TRBJ2-7	TRBD1	TGCAGCGTTGGATACGGGGGACAGGGGGTCAACGAGCAGTACTTC	CSVGYGGQGVNEQYF
TRBV3-1	NA	TRBJ2-2	NA	TGTGCCAGCAGCCAAGCTAGTCACGGGGAGCTGTTTTTT	CASSQASHGELFF
TRBV29-1	NA	TRBJ2-1	NA	TGCAGCGTTGAAGGGCAGGGCCAAAAGCAGTTCTTC	CSVEGQGQKQFF
TRBV5-1	NA	TRBJ2-1	TRBD2	TGCGCCAGCAGCTTGGCGACGACTAGCGGGAGTATGTCAGGGCAGTTCTTC	CASSLATTSGSMSGQFF
TRBV15	NA	TRBJ2-5	TRBD1	TGTGCCACCAGCAGAAGGGACAGGGGGCTAGAGACCCAGTACTTC	CATSRRDRGLETQYF
TRBV6-5	NA	TRBJ1-1	NA	TGTGCCAGCAGTTACTCGTGGGGGACCAAAGGCGAAGCTTTCTTT	CASSYSWGTKGEAFF